The sequence of this T cell receptor (beta chain) was determined in a study of blood T cell repertoires in COVID-19. CDR3 length: 14 amino acids. Per germline, CDR1 MNHEY and CDR2 SVGAGI. Unmatched junction bases numbered 6, after V lost 5 bases and J lost 4 bases. Generated by immunoSEQ multiplex PCR, the TCRdb table keeps only in-frame clones and is missing some. Among about 380,000 clones listed, more than 70% were seen once. The TCR comes from a young woman who had recovered from COVID-19. V usage is TRBV6-5 and J usage is TRBJ2-5; TRBD1 agrees at 8 bases. The sample taken for sequencing was PBMCs or T cells enriched from blood (not recorded which). CDR3 in amino acids: CASSTRGLRETQYF. CDR3 DNA sequence: TGTGCCAGCAGTACCAGGGGGCTGAGAGAGACCCAGTACTTC.